These T cell receptor beta chains were read from a single sample in a study of T cells after yellow fever vaccination. TCRdb fed the 5' RACE reads into MiXCR, producing one record per CDR3 protein. The table shows tens of thousands of distinct CDR3 sequences, with 6.5% to 8% occurring only once. Source: CD8+ T cells sorted from PBMCs, taken 15 days after the yellow fever booster vaccination. The receptors come from a young man who received the YFV17D yellow fever vaccine. Both conserved end residues are trimmed from each CDR3. The size entry is marked missing in some rows and otherwise reads once, few, many or a size class.

v_gene	j_gene	abundance	CDR3aa
TRBV12-3/TRBV12-4	TRBJ2-3	many	ASSQGTGGGTDTQY
TRBV6-2/TRBV6-3	TRBJ2-1	many	ASTLSLAGSYNEQF
TRBV27	TRBJ2-2	few	ASSSLGELF
TRBV29-1	TRBJ2-1	many	SVDRSYNEQF
TRBV27	TRBJ2-1	many	ASSLLVPPNEQF
TRBV6-5	TRBJ2-7	many	ASSQGGGLHYEQY
TRBV10-3	TRBJ2-3	many	AISDNRLAGQFTDTQY
TRBV10-2	TRBJ1-1	many	ASTVGGNTEAF
TRBV2	TRBJ2-5	many	ASSETQTQY
TRBV6-7	TRBJ2-2	many	ASQDGRQREGTGELF
TRBV21-1	TRBJ2-1	many	ASSKVGGPTYSYNEQF
TRBV7-2	TRBJ2-3	many	ASSPLALGDTQY
TRBV6-5	TRBJ1-5	many	ASRNRGGNQPQH
TRBV7-6	TRBJ2-1	many	ASSLKTGSGAYNEQF
TRBV7-3	TRBJ1-1	few	ASSRTGGNTEAF
TRBV27	TRBJ1-1	many	ASHRGTEAF
TRBV7-6	TRBJ2-2	many	ASSLPPVGGLAGELF
TRBV10-2	TRBJ2-7	many	ASRDPGWQY
TRBV6-2/TRBV6-3	TRBJ2-2	many	ASSYATSGSSGELF
TRBV20-1	TRBJ2-7	many	SSLREGLPYEQY
TRBV4-1	TRBJ2-7	many	ASSQLVRDYEQY
TRBV5-6	TRBJ2-5	many	ASSLLRDQETQY
TRBV20-1	TRBJ1-5	many	SARDPAGFQPQH
TRBV7-8	TRBJ2-2	-	ASSAGLSTGELF
TRBV5-1	TRBJ2-7	many	ASSLRTSGNEQY
TRBV7-2	TRBJ2-2	many	ASSLELTGGELF
TRBV18	TRBJ1-5	many	ASSPPGHSNQPQH
TRBV10-3	TRBJ2-7	few	AIGLAYEQY
TRBV7-9	TRBJ2-3	many	ASSPPGLGTDTQY
TRBV9	TRBJ2-7	-	ASSGSGRQY
TRBV27	TRBJ2-2	many	ASKGSFGGELF
TRBV7-9	TRBJ2-1	few	ASSRGSNEQF
TRBV15	TRBJ2-5	many	ATSRDEVARLAGEETQY
TRBV9	TRBJ1-2	many	ASSTRDSSNYGYT
TRBV28	TRBJ2-7	many	AGSGPDSYEQY
TRBV12-3/TRBV12-4	TRBJ2-5	few	ASSQAGHHQETQY
TRBV2	TRBJ1-1	many	ASRESSGGALTRL
TRBV6-5	TRBJ2-2	many	ASSYLYSPTGELF
TRBV5-5	TRBJ2-5	once	ASSPGPAGETQY
TRBV30	TRBJ2-7	many	AWSDSSYEQY